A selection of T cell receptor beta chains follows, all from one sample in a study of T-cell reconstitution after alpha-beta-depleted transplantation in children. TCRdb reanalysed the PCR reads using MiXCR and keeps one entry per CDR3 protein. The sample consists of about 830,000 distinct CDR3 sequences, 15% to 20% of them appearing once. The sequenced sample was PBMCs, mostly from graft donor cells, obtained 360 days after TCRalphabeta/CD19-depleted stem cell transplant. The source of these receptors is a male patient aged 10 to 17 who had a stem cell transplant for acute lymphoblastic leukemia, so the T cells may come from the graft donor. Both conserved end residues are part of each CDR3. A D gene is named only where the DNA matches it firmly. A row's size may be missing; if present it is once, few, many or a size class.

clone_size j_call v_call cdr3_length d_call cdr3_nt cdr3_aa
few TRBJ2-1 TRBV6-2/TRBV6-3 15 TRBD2 TGTGCCAGCAGTTACTGGCTAGCGGGAGTCAATGAGCAGTTCTTC CASSYWLAGVNEQFF
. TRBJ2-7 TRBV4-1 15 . TGCGCCAGCAGCCAAGCTCCCCTGGACCGGGGCGAGCAGTACTTC CASSQAPLDRGEQYF
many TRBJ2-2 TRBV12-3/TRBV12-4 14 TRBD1 TGTGCCAGCAGCCCGACAGGGGGTACCGGGGAGCTGTTTTTT CASSPTGGTGELFF
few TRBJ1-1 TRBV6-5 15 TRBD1 TGTGCCAGCAGTTACGGACAGGGGCGGGACACTGAAGCTTTCTTT CASSYGQGRDTEAFF
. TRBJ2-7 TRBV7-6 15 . TGTGCCAGCAGCTCTGGGTTAACAGGGCCCTACGAGCAGTACTTC CASSSGLTGPYEQYF
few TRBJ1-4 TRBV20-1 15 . TGCAGTGCTAGCTATGCGGGCAGGGACAATGAAAAACTGTTTTTT CSASYAGRDNEKLFF
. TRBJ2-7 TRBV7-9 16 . TGTGCCAGCAGCTCTTCCTTTGGGAAAAGCGACTACGAGCAGTACTTC CASSSSFGKSDYEQYF
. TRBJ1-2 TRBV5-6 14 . TGTGCCAGCAGCTTACCCATTAACAACTATGGCTACACCTTC CASSLPINNYGYTF
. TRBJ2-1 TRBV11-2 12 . TGTGCCAGCAGCCCAAAGCTGGGTGAGCAGTTCTTC CASSPKLGEQFF
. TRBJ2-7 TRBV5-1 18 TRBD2 TGCGCCAGCAGCTTGAGACTAGCGGGAGGGACTCGCTCCTACGAGCAGTACTTC CASSLRLAGGTRSYEQYF
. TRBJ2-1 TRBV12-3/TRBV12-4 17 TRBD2 TGTGCCAGCAGTTCAAGGACTAGCGGGGAGAGCTACAATGAGCAGTTCTTC CASSSRTSGESYNEQFF
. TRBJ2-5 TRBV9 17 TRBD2 TGTGCCAGCAGCTACCTGGGACTAGCGGGAGGCCAAGAGACCCAGTACTTC CASSYLGLAGGQETQYF
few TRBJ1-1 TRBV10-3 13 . TGTGCCATCAGTGTCGGCAGTAACACTGAAGCTTTCTTT CAISVGSNTEAFF
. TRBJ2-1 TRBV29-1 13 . TGCAGCGTTGAAGACGGGGGCCGTAGTGAGCAGTTCTTC CSVEDGGRSEQFF
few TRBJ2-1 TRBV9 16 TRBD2 TGTGCCAGCAGCGTAGTTCCGGGAGGGCCGTCGAATGAGCAGTTCTTC CASSVVPGGPSNEQFF
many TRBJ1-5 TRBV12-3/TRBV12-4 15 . TGTGCCAGCAGTTTATCAGGGCTTGGCAATCAGCCCCAGCATTTT CASSLSGLGNQPQHF
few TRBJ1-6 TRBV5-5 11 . TGTGCCAGCAGCTTTTCCCAATCACTCCACTTT CASSFSQSLHF
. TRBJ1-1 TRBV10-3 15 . TGTGCCATCAGTGAGTCCGTTGGAGGGTACACTGAAGCTTTCTTT CAISESVGGYTEAFF
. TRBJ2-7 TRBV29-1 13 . TGCAGCGTTGAGTGGCAGGGGATAGGAGAGCAGTACTTC CSVEWQGIGEQYF
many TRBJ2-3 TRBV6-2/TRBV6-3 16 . TGTGCCAGCTCTTCTCCGGGCGGTTTTAGCACAGATACGCAGTATTTT CASSSPGGFSTDTQYF
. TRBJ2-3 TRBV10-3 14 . TGTGCCATCAAGGATGGGGCTTCGGCAGATACGCAGTATTTT CAIKDGASADTQYF
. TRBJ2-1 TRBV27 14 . TGTGCCAGCAGTTTCAAGCGGATTTTCAATGAGCAGTTCTTC CASSFKRIFNEQFF
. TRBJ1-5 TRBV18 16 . TGTGCCAGCTCACCAGGACAGCCACTTAGCAATCAGCCCCAGCATTTT CASSPGQPLSNQPQHF
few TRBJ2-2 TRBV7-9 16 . TGTGCCAGCAGCTTAGGACGGGGGCCGGTCACCGGGGAGCTGTTTTTT CASSLGRGPVTGELFF
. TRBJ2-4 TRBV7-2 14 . TGTGCCAGCAGCTTGACCCAGGTCCCAAACATTCAGTACTTC CASSLTQVPNIQYF
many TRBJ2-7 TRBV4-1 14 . TGCGCCAGCAGCCAAGATAGAGGAGGGGACGAGCAGTACTTC CASSQDRGGDEQYF
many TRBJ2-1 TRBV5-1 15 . TGCGCCAGCAGCTTGCCGGCGGGCGGGAACAATGAGCAGTTCTTC CASSLPAGGNNEQFF
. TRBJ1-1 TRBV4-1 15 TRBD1 TGCGCCAGCAGGTCAATCAGGGGGCGGAACACTGAAGCTTTCTTT CASRSIRGRNTEAFF
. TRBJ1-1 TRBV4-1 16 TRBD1 TGCGCCAGTACGACCGGGACAGGGGGTCTGAACACTGAAGCTTTCTTT CASTTGTGGLNTEAFF
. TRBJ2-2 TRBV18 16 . TGTGCCAGCTCACCACGTGAGGGAGCGAACACCGGGGAGCTGTTTTTT CASSPREGANTGELFF
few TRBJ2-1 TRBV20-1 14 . TGCAGTGCTAGAGATAGTGGGACTCACAATGAGCAGTTCTTC CSARDSGTHNEQFF
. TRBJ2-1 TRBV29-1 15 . TGCAGCGTTGAATTAGAGATCGGCTCCTACAATGAGCAGTTCTTC CSVELEIGSYNEQFF
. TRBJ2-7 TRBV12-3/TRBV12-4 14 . TGTGCCAGCAGTTCCTTAGGGGAAGAGTACGAGCAGTACTTC CASSSLGEEYEQYF
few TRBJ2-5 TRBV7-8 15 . TGTGCCAGCAGCTGGCCCGGTGGGTACCAAGAGACCCAGTACTTC CASSWPGGYQETQYF
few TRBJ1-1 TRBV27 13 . TGTGCCAGCAGTTTAGGCCGCAGCCGTGAAGCTTTCTTT CASSLGRSREAFF
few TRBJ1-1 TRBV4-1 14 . TGCGCCAGCAGCCAAGCCGCCGGGACTGATGAAGCTTTCTTT CASSQAAGTDEAFF
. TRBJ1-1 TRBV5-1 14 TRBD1 TGCGCCAGCAGCAGGGACAGGGTGGACACTGAAGCTTTCTTT CASSRDRVDTEAFF
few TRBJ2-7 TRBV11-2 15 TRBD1 TGTGCCAGCAGCTTAGAGGCCGGGACAGGGACCGAGCAGTACTTC CASSLEAGTGTEQYF
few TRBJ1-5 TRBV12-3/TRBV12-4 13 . TGTGCCAGCAGTTGGGGGGGCGGTCAGCCCCAGCATTTT CASSWGGGQPQHF
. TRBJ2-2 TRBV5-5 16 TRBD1 TGTGCCAGCAGCTTGGAACTGATCAGGGGGCCCGGGGAGCTGTTTTTT CASSLELIRGPGELFF
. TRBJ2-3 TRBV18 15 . TGTGCCAGCTCATCCGGGATCCCGTACACAGATACGCAGTATTTT CASSSGIPYTDTQYF
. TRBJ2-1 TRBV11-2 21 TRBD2 TGTGCCAGCAGCTTCATGACTCCGGGACTAGCGGGAGGGCCAGTTTACAATGAGCAGTTCTTC CASSFMTPGLAGGPVYNEQFF
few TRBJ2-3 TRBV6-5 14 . TGTGCCAGCACCAGATTAAACAGACCAGATACGCAGTATTTT CASTRLNRPDTQYF
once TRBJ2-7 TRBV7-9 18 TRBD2 TGTGCCAGCAGCCCCTTAGGGGAGGGCAGGGCGAGATCCTACGAGCAGTACTTC CASSPLGEGRARSYEQYF
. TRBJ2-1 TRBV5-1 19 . TGCGCCAGCAGCTTGGACGCGGGGAACGGAAGGGTTACCTACAATGAGCAGTTCTTC CASSLDAGNGRVTYNEQFF
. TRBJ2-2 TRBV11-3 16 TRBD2 TGTGCCAGCAGCATTGGACTAGCGGGACCCACCGGGGAGCTGTTTTTT CASSIGLAGPTGELFF
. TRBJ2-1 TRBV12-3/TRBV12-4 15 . TGTGCCAGCAGTTTACGGCTAGCCTCAAACAATGAGCAGTTCTTC CASSLRLASNNEQFF
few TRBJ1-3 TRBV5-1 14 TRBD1 TGCGCCAGCAGCGTGACAGGGAGGCGGAACACCATATATTTT CASSVTGRRNTIYF
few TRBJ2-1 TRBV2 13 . TGTGCCAGCAGGTCCCGGGGGAACAATGAGCAGTTCTTC CASRSRGNNEQFF
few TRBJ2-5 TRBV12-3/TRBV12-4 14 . TGTGCCAGCAGCCCAAGAGGCTTCGAAGAGACCCAGTACTTC CASSPRGFEETQYF
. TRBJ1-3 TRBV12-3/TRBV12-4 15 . TGTGCCAGCAGTTTACATGACAGCGGACCAAACACCATATATTTT CASSLHDSGPNTIYF
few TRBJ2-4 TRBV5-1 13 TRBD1 TGCGCCAGCAGCTTCGGGACAGGGAACATTCAGTACTTC CASSFGTGNIQYF
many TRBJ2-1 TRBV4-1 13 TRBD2 TGCGCCAGCAGTATGGCGGGGGAAAATGAGCAGTTCTTC CASSMAGENEQFF
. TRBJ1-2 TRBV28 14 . TGTGCCAGCAGTCCCCCCCAACAGGGTCATGGCTACACCTTC CASSPPQQGHGYTF
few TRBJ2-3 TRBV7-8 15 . TGTGCCAGCAGCTTATTGGGCTCTAGCACAGATACGCAGTATTTT CASSLLGSSTDTQYF